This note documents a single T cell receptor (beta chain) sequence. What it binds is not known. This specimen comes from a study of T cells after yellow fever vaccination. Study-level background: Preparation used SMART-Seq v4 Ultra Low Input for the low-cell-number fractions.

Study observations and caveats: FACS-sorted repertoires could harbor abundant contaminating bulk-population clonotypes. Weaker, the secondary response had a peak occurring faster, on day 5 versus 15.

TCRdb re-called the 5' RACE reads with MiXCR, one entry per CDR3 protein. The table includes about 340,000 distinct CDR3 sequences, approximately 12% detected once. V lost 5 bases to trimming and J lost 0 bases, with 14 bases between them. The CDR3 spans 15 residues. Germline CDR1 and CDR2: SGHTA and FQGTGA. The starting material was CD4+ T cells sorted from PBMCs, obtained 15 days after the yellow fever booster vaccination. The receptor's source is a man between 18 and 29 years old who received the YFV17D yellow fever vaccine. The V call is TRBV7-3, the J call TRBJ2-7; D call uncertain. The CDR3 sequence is CASSPGPAISYEQYF. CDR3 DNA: TGTGCCAGCAGCCCCGGGCCCGCCATCTCCTACGAGCAGTACTTC.